A selection of T cell receptor beta chains follows, all from one sample in a study of T cell repertoires in cytomegalovirus infection. TCRdb called the reads again in MiXCR, with one record for every CDR3 protein. The sample consists of about 280,000 distinct CDR3 sequences, roughly a fifth of them appearing once. For these receptors, no antigen is known. Specimen: cultured PBMCs, collected from culture after CMV antigen stimulation. Receptor source: a human donor in good health (CMV status not recorded). Some clones in this sample may be carry-over from other donors' samples. Each CDR3 is given with its conserved first and last residue. The order of the fields is D gene, V gene, J gene, CDR3 protein. D genes are given only for firm matches.

d_gene: NA; v_gene: TRBV4-3; j_gene: TRBJ1-1; CDR3aa: CASSQDRGLRGDEAFF
d_gene: NA; v_gene: TRBV7-8; j_gene: TRBJ2-1; CDR3aa: CASVNNEQFF
d_gene: NA; v_gene: TRBV12-5; j_gene: TRBJ2-5; CDR3aa: CASGLAMRAQYF
d_gene: NA; v_gene: TRBV19; j_gene: TRBJ2-3; CDR3aa: CASSGRPPTDTQYF
d_gene: NA; v_gene: TRBV11-2; j_gene: TRBJ2-3; CDR3aa: CASSSIGASGTDTQYF
d_gene: TRBD1; v_gene: TRBV12-3/TRBV12-4; j_gene: TRBJ1-1; CDR3aa: CASSPTTGAAFF
d_gene: TRBD1; v_gene: TRBV5-6; j_gene: TRBJ2-5; CDR3aa: CASSNSGTAQETQYF
d_gene: NA; v_gene: TRBV30; j_gene: TRBJ2-1; CDR3aa: CAWGLWANEQFF
d_gene: TRBD1; v_gene: TRBV12-3/TRBV12-4; j_gene: TRBJ1-2; CDR3aa: CASSLRQGHGYTF
d_gene: NA; v_gene: TRBV7-2; j_gene: TRBJ2-5; CDR3aa: CASSLAAGQETQYF